This entry describes one TCR beta chain. Generated by immunoSEQ multiplex PCR, the TCRdb table keeps only in-frame clones and is missing some. The sample consists of about 120,000 clones, around nine tenths of them appearing once. These data originate in a study of T cell clones after liver transplantation. This TCR was sampled from a human patient who received a liver transplant. Some T cells may be transferred from the graft donor. Sequenced material: CD4+ T cells from blood, taken 12 months after liver transplant.

CDR3 sequence: CASSVAVAGWNEQFF. The CDR3 DNA reads as TGTGCCAGCAGCGTAGCGGTAGCGGGGTGGAATGAGCAGTTCTTC. The chain couples TRBV9 to TRBJ2-1, with 8 bases matching TRBD2. Germline CDR1 reads SGDLS; CDR2 reads YYNGEE. This CDR3 region has 15 residues. The V and J ends lost 0 bases and 7 bases, in that order; junction bases with no gene match: 6.